This T cell receptor beta chain was identified during a study of control samples from healthy donors and cancer patients. Only in-frame clones appear in the TCRdb table, and some are missing; sequencing was by immunoSEQ multiplex PCR. This table has 150,000 to 200,000 clones, about 94% appearing once. CDR3 length equals 14 residues. V was clipped by 5 bases and J by 4 bases, with 15 bases between them. Germline V gene sequence: CDR1 MNHEY, CDR2 SVGEGT. The sequencing input was blood. This chain joins TRBV6-2 or TRBV6-3 and TRBJ2-7; D unresolved. The origin of this receptor is a woman aged 40 to 49 in good health. CDR3 in amino acids: CASSNNRVPYEQYF. For the CDR3, the DNA is TGTGCCAGCAGTAACAACCGGGTCCCATACGAGCAGTACTTC.